These T cell receptor beta chains were read from a single sample in a study of T cell clonotyping in hematopoietic cell transplantation. Assay used: immunoSEQ multiplex PCR; TCRdb lists only in-frame clones, some missing. The sample lists about 19,000 clones, approximately 77% occurring once. The sequences come from peripheral blood mononuclear cells, collected before stem cell transplant. Source of these receptors: a man aged 60 to 69 with acute myeloid leukemia. Some clones in this sample may be carry-over from other donors' samples. Each CDR3 is given with its conserved first and last residue. The D gene is left open where the match is weak. Some rows mark clone size as missing; the rest say once, few, many or name a class of expanded clone.

TRBJ2-3 TRBD2 TRBV30 once CAWSSKTTSSSTDTQYF TGTGCCTGGAGTTCGAAAACGACTAGCTCGAGCACAGATACGCAGTATTTT
TRBJ2-3 TRBD2 TRBV5-1 - CASSFTSGTDTQYF TGCGCCAGCAGCTTCACTAGCGGCACAGATACGCAGTATTTT
TRBJ1-6 TRBD1 TRBV15 once CATSREQGRGGSPLHF TGTGCCACCAGCAGAGAACAGGGGCGAGGTGGGTCACCCCTCCACTTT
TRBJ1-6 TRBD1 TRBV6-6 - CASSYLGQNSPLHF TGTGCCAGCAGTTATTTGGGACAGAATTCACCCCTCCACTTT
TRBJ2-7 TRBD1 TRBV9 - CASSWGLGQGPPEQYF TGTGCCAGCAGCTGGGGTCTGGGACAGGGACCTCCCGAGCAGTACTTC
TRBJ1-1 TRBD1 TRBV9 - CASSVSGQGITEAFF TGTGCCAGCAGCGTGTCGGGACAGGGGATCACTGAAGCTTTCTTT
TRBJ2-1 - TRBV15 - CATSSPVGSYNEQFF TGTGCCACCAGCAGCCCGGTGGGCTCCTACAATGAGCAGTTCTTC
TRBJ1-2 - TRBV29-1 few CSGSAGSSYTF TGCAGCGGCTCCGCCGGTAGCAGCTACACCTTC
TRBJ1-1 - TRBV6-5 - CASSYMQMNTEAFF TGTGCCAGCAGTTACATGCAGATGAACACTGAAGCTTTCTTT
TRBJ1-1 - TRBV7-2 - CASSFRDTEAFF TGTGCCAGCAGCTTCCGTGACACTGAAGCTTTCTTT
TRBJ1-3 TRBD1 TRBV7-9 - CASRVGQASGNTIYF TGTGCCAGCAGGGTGGGACAGGCCTCTGGAAACACCATATATTTT